What follows is one T cell receptor beta chain and its context. The antigen is undetermined. The entry originates in a study of cytomegalovirus exposure and HLA in healthy donors. Whole-study findings and limits: Sequencing had likely introduced a cluster of highly shared sequence variants as an artifact. As immune exposure information, only CMV serostatus was available. Reportedly, TCR beta sequences accurately predicted HLA-A and HLA-B alleles in most subjects.

PCR was performed using 60 Vbeta and 13 Jbeta primers. Some clones are missing from TCRdb's copy, which holds only in-frame ones; the method was immunoSEQ multiplex PCR. This sample has 150,000 to 200,000 clones, with around four fifths found just once. The material sequenced was PBMCs. This TCR was sampled from a woman in her forties or fifties in good health and CMV-seropositive.

The CDR3: CASSFLGQGNEKLFF. The CDR3 DNA reads TGTGCCAGCAGCTTCTTGGGACAGGGGAATGAAAAACTGTTTTTT. The rearrangement uses TRBV5-4 and TRBJ1-4; 10 nucleotides agree with TRBD1. V shed 2 bases, J shed 5 bases, and the junction held 3 bases outside the gene matches. CDR1 is SGHNT and CDR2 is YYREEE in the germline V gene (reference sequence). The length of the CDR3 is 15 residues. Full variable domain (rest looked up from reference TRBV5-4 and TRBJ1-4): ETGVTQSPTHLIKTRGQQVTLRCSSQSGHNTVSWYQQALGQGPQFIFQYYREEENGRGNFPPRFSGLQFPNYSSELNVNALELDDSALYLCASSFLGQGNEKLFFGSGTQLSVL.